This T cell receptor (beta chain) was recovered during a study of cytomegalovirus exposure and HLA in healthy donors. 13 Jbeta primers and 60 Vbeta primers were used for the PCR. The authors' processing: About 83 million unique TCR beta chains, roughly 12 million shared, were counted in a later analysis. TCRdb's table, derived via immunoSEQ multiplex PCR, lists solely in-frame clones and lacks some. The D gene and trimming were derived from the DNA, and the V and J assignments and clone size from that table. The sample carries approximately 170,000 clones, over 60% recorded once. Germline lookup yields CDR1 SGHNT and CDR2 YYREEE (reference sequence). CDR3 length: 14 amino acids. V gave up 2 bases and J gave up 3 bases, with 11 bases separating them.

Sequencing was carried out using PBMCs. The gene calls are TRBV5-4 and TRBJ1-1, with D unclear. The TCR comes from a man aged 25 to 40 in good health and CMV-seropositive. CDR3 sequence: CASSFGEGYTEAFF. Here the CDR3 DNA reads TGTGCCAGCAGCTTCGGGGAAGGATACACTGAAGCTTTCTTT.